These 18 T cell receptor beta chains originate from one sample sequenced in a study of Graves' ophthalmopathy and Graves' hyperthyroidism. Investigators amplified TCR beta CDR3 regions from RNA transcripts. First-round RT-PCR employed HTBI primers, with a second-round multiplex PCR after it. TCRdb re-derived calls from the multiplex PCR reads in MiXCR, one entry per CDR3 protein. Among 170,000 or so distinct CDR3 sequences, just under 40% were seen once, and the ten largest hold around 9.3%. The sequencing sample was made of peripheral blood. The receptor set was obtained from a young man with Graves' ophthalmopathy.

The genes are TRBV7-9 and TRBJ2-7; D possibly corresponds to TRBD2 (7 bases). Trimming pared 5 bases from V and 2 bases from J, leaving 16 bases between. The CDR3 has 15 amino acids. Germline-derived CDR1 and CDR2 are SEHNR and FQNEAQ (reference sequence). Here the CDR3 DNA reads TGTGCCAGCAGCCGCGCAGGGGAGGGTACCTACGAGCAGTACTTC. Its protein is CASSRAGEGTYEQYF.

In this sample, this clonotype turned up many times. The chain carries TRBV6-1 and TRBJ1-5, with 7 nucleotides matching TRBD1. The CDR3 extends over 15 amino acids. With V trimmed by 4 bases and J by 7 bases, 10 bases remained unmatched. From germline, CDR1 is MNHNS and CDR2 SASEGT. The CDR3 DNA is TGTGCCAGCAGTGGACAGGGAGGGGGCGGGCAGCCCCAGCATTTT. Translation gives CASSGQGGGGQPQHF.

This clonotype has only one observation. This sequence joins TRBV7-8 and TRBJ1-2; 12 bases map to TRBD1. The V gene end was trimmed by 3 bases and the J gene end by 6 bases; junction bases not matched to a gene: 8. This CDR3 contains 16 residues. Germline lookup yields CDR1 SGHVS and CDR2 FQNEAQ. Here the CDR3 reads CASSFNPGQGADGYTF. As DNA, the CDR3 is TGTGCCAGCAGCTTCAATCCGGGACAGGGGGCCGATGGCTACACCTTC.

This clonotype was counted many times. The rearrangement links TRBV12-3 or TRBV12-4 to TRBJ1-2, with D possibly TRBD1 on 6 matching bases. V was trimmed by 6 bases and J by 4 bases, leaving 15 bases between them. CDR3 length: 14 residues. The CDR3 here is CASSRDRTFYGYTF. Here the CDR3 DNA reads TGTGCCAGCAGCCGCGACAGGACATTCTATGGCTACACCTTC.

This clonotype has a count of ten or more. The chain uses TRBV5-1 and TRBJ2-5, with 8 bases lining up with TRBD2. V was clipped by 1 base and J by 5 bases; unmatched bases: 4. CDR3 size: 14 residues. Germline lookup yields CDR1 SGHRS and CDR2 YFSETQ. The CDR3 nucleotides are TGCGCCAGCAGCTTGAGCGGGAGCGTCGAGACCCAGTACTTC. This encodes CASSLSGSVETQYF.

The rearrangement joins TRBV20-1 to TRBJ1-5; D gene ambiguous. The J call may be incorrect, as the DNA end agrees better with TRBJ2-3. Germline V gene data show CDR1 as DFQATT and CDR2 as SNEGSKA (reference sequence). The CDR3 contains 13 residues. The CDR3 protein is CSVPHRSNQPQYF. The CDR3 DNA follows: TGCAGTGTCCCCCACCGTAGCAATCAGCCCCAGTATTTT.

This clonotype showed up many times. The chain is built from TRBV29-1 and TRBJ2-7, with 8 bases that match TRBD2. Germline V lookup: CDR1 SQVTM, CDR2 ANQGSEA. CDR3 length: 15 residues. V trimming: 0 bases; J trimming: 1 base; junction bases outside the gene matches: 5. The CDR3: CSVEEPAGVSYEQYF. CDR3 sequence (DNA): TGCAGCGTTGAAGAACCAGCGGGAGTATCCTACGAGCAGTACTTC.

This clonotype was counted a few times. The V gene is TRBV6-1, the J gene TRBJ2-7, with D possibly matching TRBD2 (6 bases). Between the trimmed V and J ends, which lost 8 bases and 6 bases, there was a span of 14 bases. Germline CDR1 MNHNS, CDR2 SASEGT. This CDR3 comprises 12 residues. The CDR3 bases are TGTGCCAGCGCGACTAGTCTTGGCGAGCAGTACTTC. Translating it yields CASATSLGEQYF.

The chain uses TRBV20-1 and TRBJ2-5, with 10 bases fitting TRBD1. The V gene's germline CDR1 is DFQATT and CDR2 SNEGSKA (reference sequence). CDR3 length: 15 residues. The trim removed 4 bases at V and 7 bases at J, leaving 12 bases unmatched. Here the CDR3 DNA reads TGCAGTGCTACACCCTGGACAGGGGGGCTGGCGACCCAGTACTTC. Protein sequence: CSATPWTGGLATQYF.

This clonotype came up many times. The V gene is TRBV6-2 or TRBV6-3, the J gene TRBJ2-2; no clear D. This CDR3 has 14 residues. Germline CDR1 is MNHEY and CDR2 is SVGEGT. The V and J ends lost 4 bases and 4 bases respectively, with 10 bases between them. The CDR3 nucleotides read TGTGCCAGCAGTTCCCAAGACTTCACCGGGGAGCTGTTTTTT. Its translation: CASSSQDFTGELFF.

In its sample, this clonotype was seen many times. This chain connects TRBV6-5 to TRBJ2-7; 7 positions agree with TRBD2. The CDR3 has 17 residues. CDR1 and CDR2 from the germline V gene are MNHEY and SVGAGI. V was clipped by 0 bases and J by 0 bases; unmatched bases: 8. The CDR3 reads CASSYSASGPSSYEQYF. The CDR3 region has the DNA TGTGCCAGCAGTTACTCGGCTAGCGGTCCGAGCTCCTACGAGCAGTACTTC.

This clonotype was seen many times. The chain joins TRBV4-3 to TRBJ2-5, with 11 positions matching TRBD2. J was trimmed by 1 base and V by 4 bases; bases with no gene match: 8. The CDR3 is 17 residues long. Germline values: CDR1 LGHNA, CDR2 YSLEER. This CDR3 is CASSLDRGLAVQETQYF. CDR3 DNA sequence: TGCGCCAGCAGCCTCGATCGGGGACTAGCGGTCCAAGAGACCCAGTACTTC.

There are many counts of this clonotype. The CDR3 sequence is CASSPPAGKTFF. The CDR3 nucleotides read TGTGCCAGCAGCCCGCCGGCGGGGAAAACTTTCTTT. The genes are TRBV7-3 and TRBJ1-1, with no clear D. The CDR3 covers 12 residues. V was clipped by 5 bases and J by 12 bases, with 16 bases between them. Looked up from germline, CDR1 is SGHTA and CDR2 is FQGTGA.

This clonotype has a count of ten or more. The rearrangement links TRBV28 to TRBJ2-5; a possible D gene is TRBD1 (5 bases). Germline assignment: CDR1 MDHEN and CDR2 SYDVKM. The V gene lost 3 bases and the J gene lost 5 bases, with 25 bases spanning the gap. This CDR3 is built from 18 residues. CDR3 protein: CASSFVIGSQPGWETQYF. Written as DNA, the CDR3 is TGTGCCAGCAGTTTCGTGATAGGCTCCCAACCAGGGTGGGAGACCCAGTACTTC.

The chain joins TRBV12-3 or TRBV12-4 to TRBJ1-5; maybe TRBD1 (6 bases). V dropped 8 bases and J dropped 2 bases, with 16 bases sitting between them. CDR3 length: 15 residues. The CDR3 loop is CASSQGIAGNQPQHF. As DNA, the CDR3 is TGTGCCAGCTCCCAGGGGATTGCGGGCAATCAGCCCCAGCATTTT.

The chain joins TRBV28 to TRBJ2-5; possibly TRBD1 for D (5 bases). Trimming took off 1 base at V and 4 bases at J, with 13 bases between the two ends. The germline V gene has CDR1 MDHEN and CDR2 SYDVKM. CDR3 length: 15 residues. The DNA of the CDR3 is TGTGCCAGCAGTTTATCGCCAGGGTCCCCAGAGACCCAGTACTTC. This translates into CASSLSPGSPETQYF.

V gene TRBV6-1 combines with J gene TRBJ2-7; 8 bases map to TRBD2. Germline lookup yields CDR1 MNHNS and CDR2 SASEGT. V lost 6 bases to trimming and J lost 4 bases; unmatched junction nucleotides: 8. CDR3 length: 14 residues. This CDR3 is CASRGSGNRYEQYF. The CDR3 nucleotides are TGTGCCAGCAGGGGTAGCGGGAATCGTTACGAGCAGTACTTC.

This rearrangement joins TRBV19 to TRBJ1-1, with a possible D match to TRBD1 (6 bases). Germline loops: CDR1 LNHDA, CDR2 SQIVND (reference sequence). The V gene lost 3 bases and the J gene lost 1 base, with 12 bases spanning the gap. There are 15 residues in the CDR3. The DNA for the CDR3 is TGTGCCAGTAGTATTCTGACAGGAGGGAACACTGAAGCTTTCTTT. Amino acid sequence: CASSILTGGNTEAFF.